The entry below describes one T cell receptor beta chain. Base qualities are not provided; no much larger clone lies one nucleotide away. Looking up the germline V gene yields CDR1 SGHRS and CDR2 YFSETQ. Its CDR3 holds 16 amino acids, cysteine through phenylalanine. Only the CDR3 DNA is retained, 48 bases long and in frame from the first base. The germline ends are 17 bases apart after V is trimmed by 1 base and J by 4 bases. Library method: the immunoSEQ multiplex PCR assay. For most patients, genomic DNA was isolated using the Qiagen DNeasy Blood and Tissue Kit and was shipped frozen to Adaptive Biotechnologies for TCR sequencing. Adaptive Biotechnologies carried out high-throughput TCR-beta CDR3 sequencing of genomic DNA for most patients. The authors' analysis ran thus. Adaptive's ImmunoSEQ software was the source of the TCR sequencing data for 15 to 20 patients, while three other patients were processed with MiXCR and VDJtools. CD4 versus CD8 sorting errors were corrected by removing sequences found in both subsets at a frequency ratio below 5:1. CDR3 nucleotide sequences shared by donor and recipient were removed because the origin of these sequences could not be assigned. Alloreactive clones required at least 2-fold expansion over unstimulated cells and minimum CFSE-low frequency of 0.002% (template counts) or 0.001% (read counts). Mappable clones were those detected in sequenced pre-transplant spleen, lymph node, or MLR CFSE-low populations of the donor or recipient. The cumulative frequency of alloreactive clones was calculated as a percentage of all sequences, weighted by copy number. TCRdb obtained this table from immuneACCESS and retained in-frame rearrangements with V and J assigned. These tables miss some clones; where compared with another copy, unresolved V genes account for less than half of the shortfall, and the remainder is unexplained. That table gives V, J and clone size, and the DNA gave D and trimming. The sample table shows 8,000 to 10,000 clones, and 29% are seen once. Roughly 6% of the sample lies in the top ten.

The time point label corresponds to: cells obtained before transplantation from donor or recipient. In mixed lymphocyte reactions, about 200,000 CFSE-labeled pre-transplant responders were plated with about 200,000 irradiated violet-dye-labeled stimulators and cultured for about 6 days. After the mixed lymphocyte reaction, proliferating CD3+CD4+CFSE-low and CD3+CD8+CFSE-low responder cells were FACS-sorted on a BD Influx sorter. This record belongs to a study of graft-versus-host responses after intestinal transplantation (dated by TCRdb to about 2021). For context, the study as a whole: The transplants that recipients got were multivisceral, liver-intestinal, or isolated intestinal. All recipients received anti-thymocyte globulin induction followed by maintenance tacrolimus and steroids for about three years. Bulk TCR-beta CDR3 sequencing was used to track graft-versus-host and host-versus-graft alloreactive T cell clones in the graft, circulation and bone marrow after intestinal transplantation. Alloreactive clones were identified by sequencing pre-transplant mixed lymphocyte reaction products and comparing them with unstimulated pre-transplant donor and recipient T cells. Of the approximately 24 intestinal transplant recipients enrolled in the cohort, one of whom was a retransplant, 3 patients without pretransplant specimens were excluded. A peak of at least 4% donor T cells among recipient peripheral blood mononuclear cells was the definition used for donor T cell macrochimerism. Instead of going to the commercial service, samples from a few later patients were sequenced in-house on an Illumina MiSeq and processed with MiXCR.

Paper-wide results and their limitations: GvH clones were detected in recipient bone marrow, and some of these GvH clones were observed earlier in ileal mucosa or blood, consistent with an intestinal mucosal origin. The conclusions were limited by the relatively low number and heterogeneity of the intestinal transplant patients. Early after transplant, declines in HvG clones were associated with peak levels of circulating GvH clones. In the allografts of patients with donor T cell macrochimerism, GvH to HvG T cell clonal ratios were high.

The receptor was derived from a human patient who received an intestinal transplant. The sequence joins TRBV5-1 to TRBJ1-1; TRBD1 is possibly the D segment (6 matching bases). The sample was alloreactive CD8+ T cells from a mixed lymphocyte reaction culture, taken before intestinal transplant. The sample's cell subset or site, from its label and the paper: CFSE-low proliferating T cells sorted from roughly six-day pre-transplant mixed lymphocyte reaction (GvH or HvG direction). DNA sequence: TGCGCCAGCAGCTTGTCCGGCACAGGGTTGGGCACTGAAGCTTTCTTT. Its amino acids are CASSLSGTGLGTEAFF.